This entry is about one TCR delta chain. This record comes from a study of gamma-delta T cells after stem cell transplantation. The J segment lost 8 bases and the V segment lost 0 bases, leaving 16 bases of the junction unmatched. Germline assignment: CDR1 TSWWSYY and CDR2 QGS. The CDR3 spans 18 residues. TCRdb called clones anew from the RT-PCR reads with CATT. This table has approximately 2,500 delta-chain clones, roughly 1.4% appearing once. The chain employs TRDV1 and TRDJ1; 9 nucleotides align to TRDD3. Specimen: gamma-delta T cells. The sequence derives from a human donor. It is not recorded whose cells these are; they may come from a transplant donor. In nucleotides, the CDR3 is TGTGCTCTTGGGGAACTTAGTAGGTACTGGGGGACACAACGAAAACTCATCTTT. It codes for CALGELSRYWGTQRKLIF.